The 5 T cell receptor beta chains below all came from one sample that was sequenced in a study of T cells in localized non-small cell lung cancer. The data were produced by immunoSEQ multiplex PCR, yet TCRdb's version contains in-frame clones alone and is incomplete. The sample lists about 20,000 clones, approximately 91% occurring once. This material consisted of PBMCs, taken before any cancer treatment. These receptor sequences come from a man between 40 and 69 years old with stage II squamous cell lung carcinoma.

The chain employs TRBV19 and TRBJ1-5; 7 bases line up with TRBD1. The length of the CDR3 is 14 residues. V lost 5 bases and J lost 2; bases outside the gene matches: 3. Per the germline V gene, CDR1 is LNHDA and CDR2 is SQIVND (reference sequence). CDR3 DNA sequence: TGTGCCAGTAGTCTTCAGGGGGGCAATCAGCCCCAGCATTTT. This gives the protein CASSLQGGNQPQHF.

This sequence joins TRBV28 and TRBJ2-1; 7 bases match TRBD1. The V and J ends lost 5 bases and 12 bases, in that order; junction bases with no gene match: 7. The CDR3 totals 12 residues. Looked up from germline, CDR1 is MDHEN and CDR2 is SYDVKM. CDR3 sequence: CASSTTGLGQFF. As DNA, the CDR3 is TGTGCCAGCAGTACGACAGGGTTGGGGCAGTTCTTC. Complete variable domain (other parts from reference TRBV28 and TRBJ2-1): DVKVTQSSRYLVKRTGEKVFLECVQDMDHENMFWYRQDPGLGLRLIYFSYDVKMKEKGDIPEGYSVSREKKERFSLILESASTNQTSMYLCASSTTGLGQFFGPGTRLTVL.

This chain connects TRBV14 to TRBJ2-5, with D tentatively TRBD2 (6 bases). The V gene's germline CDR1 is SGHDN and CDR2 FVKESK. Trimming took 0 bases from V and 3 from J, leaving 8 bases between them. This CDR3 is 14 amino acids long. CDR3 in DNA: TGTGCCAGCAGCCAAGAATGGGGGGAAGAGACCCAGTACTTC. Its translation: CASSQEWGEETQYF. Combining the CDR3 with reference TRBV14 and TRBJ2-5 gives the whole variable domain EAGVTQFPSHSVIEKGQTVTLRCDPISGHDNLYWYRRVMGKEIKFLLHFVKESKQDESGMPNNRFLAERTGGTYSTLKVQPAELEDSGVYFCASSQEWGEETQYFGPGTRLLVL.

The chain uses TRBV5-4 and TRBJ2-1, with 12 bases that match TRBD2. CDR1 and CDR2 from the germline V gene are SGHNT and YYREEE (reference sequence). The CDR3 spans 15 residues. V lost 4 bases to trimming and J lost 7 bases; unmatched junction nucleotides: 6. The CDR3 DNA follows: TGTGCCAGCAGCCCGCTAGCGGGGGGGAAGAATGAGCAGTTCTTC. It codes for CASSPLAGGKNEQFF.

The chain has TRBV2 and TRBJ2-7; perhaps D is TRBD1 or TRBD2 (5 bases each). V dropped 0 bases and J dropped 6 bases, with 12 bases sitting between them. The germline V gene encodes CDR1 SNHLY and CDR2 FYNNEI. The CDR3 runs 14 residues. In DNA form, the CDR3 reads TGTGCCAGCAGTGAAGCTGGGGGATCCGGCGAGCAGTACTTC. Encoded protein: CASSEAGGSGEQYF.